One and the same sample provided the 5 T cell receptor beta chains below, sequenced in a study of CD8+ T cells in alopecia areata. In each case, RNA was isolated and then reverse transcribed into cDNA as the sequencing template. Profiled with immunoSEQ multiplex PCR; TCRdb holds only in-frame clones, not every one. The profile shows a few hundred thousand clones, 35% to 40% of them singletons. Regarding treatment: oral pan-JAK inhibitor, 5-10 mg twice daily. Sequenced here: CD4+ T cells sorted from blood, sampled at week 34, from a patient treated with tofacitinib. All receptors derive from a human donor with alopecia areata.

In this sample, this clone turned up a few times. The chain recombines TRBV30 with TRBJ1-1, with D possibly matching TRBD1 (5 bases). The CDR3 consists of 13 residues. Germline loops: CDR1 GTSNPN, CDR2 SVGIG (reference sequence). V lost 3 bases and J 0 bases, leaving 8 bases between the germline ends. The CDR3 nucleotides are TGTGCCTGGAGAACGACAGTGAACACTGAAGCTTTCTTT. Encoded protein: CAWRTTVNTEAFF.

V is TRBV30 and J is TRBJ2-5, with D uncertain. This CDR3 region has 13 residues. V lost 2 bases to trimming and J lost 4 bases, with 11 bases between them. Germline V gene data show CDR1 as GTSNPN and CDR2 as SVGIG (reference sequence). In DNA, the CDR3 is TGTGCCTGGAGTCGGAAGCAAGCAGAGACCCAGTACTTC. Translation: CAWSRKQAETQYF. Full variable domain (missing parts from reference TRBV30 and TRBJ2-5): SQTIHQWPATLVQPVGSPLSLECTVEGTSNPNLYWYRQAAGRGLQLLFYSVGIGQISSEVPQNLSASRPQDRQFILSSKKLLLSDSGFYLCAWSRKQAETQYFGPGTRLLVL.

The rearrangement joins TRBV11-2 to TRBJ2-3; no firm D call. The CDR3 length is 15 residues. Trimming left V 3 bases short and J 0 bases short, with 10 bases between. The germline CDR1 and CDR2 sequences are SGHAT and FQNNGV. CDR3 in DNA: TGTGCCAGCAGCTTTACAGACACTAGCACAGATACGCAGTATTTT. Protein sequence: CASSFTDTSTDTQYF.

This clone showed up just a few times. J is TRBJ2-3 and V is TRBV9; D is perhaps TRBD2 (5 bases). This CDR3 has 14 residues. Germline assignment: CDR1 SGDLS and CDR2 YYNGEE. The ends were cut back, 0 bases at V and 1 base at J, with 6 bases in the middle. The CDR3 nucleotides are TGTGCCAGCAGCGTAGGGACTGGCACAGATACGCAGTATTTT. Translating it yields CASSVGTGTDTQYF.

Written as DNA, the CDR3 is TGTGCCAGCAGCCGCAGGGGGTTGGCCTCCTACGAGCAGTACTTC. This codes for CASSRRGLASYEQYF. The genes are TRBV6-5 and TRBJ2-7, with 7 bases aligning to TRBD1. Germline V gene data show CDR1 as MNHEY and CDR2 as SVGAGI. The CDR3 contains 15 residues. V was pared by 6 bases and J by 0 bases, with 8 bases of the junction left unmatched.